This passage covers 29 T cell receptor beta chains from one sample sequenced in a study of neurological immune-mediated disorders. TCRdb passed the 5' RACE reads through MiXCR, listing each CDR3 protein once. The sample includes about 90,000 distinct CDR3 sequences, about 12% seen only once; the top ten take about 5%. This sample's time point: longitudinal time-point 2. Sequencing input: PBMCs. These TCRs come from a female donor with HTLV-1-associated myelopathy (HAM/TSP).

This rearrangement joins TRBV19 to TRBJ1-5, with 7 bases fitting TRBD1. This CDR3 has 14 amino acids. V lost 9 bases and J lost 6; bases outside the gene matches: 11. Germline loops: CDR1 LNHDA, CDR2 SQIVND (reference sequence). For the CDR3, the DNA is TGTGCCAGCAGGGACAGCGTGGTGAGTCAGCCCCAGCATTTT. Its protein is CASRDSVVSQPQHF.

This clonotype showed up many times. The chain couples TRBV5-1 to TRBJ2-5, with D maybe TRBD2 (6 bases). Per germline, CDR1 SGHRS and CDR2 YFSETQ. Trimming took 1 base from V and 2 from J, leaving 12 bases between them. The CDR3 has 15 residues. The CDR3: CASSLSLAGQETQYF. Here the CDR3 DNA reads TGCGCCAGCAGCTTGTCACTAGCCGGGCAAGAGACCCAGTACTTC.

This clonotype was seen repeatedly, ten times or more. The chain has TRBV12-3 or TRBV12-4 and TRBJ1-1; D is uncertain. The CDR3 has 13 amino acids. With 2 bases removed from V and 3 bases from J, the gap between germline ends came to 7 bases. The CDR3 is CASSLWVYTEAFF. Here the CDR3 DNA reads TGTGCCAGCAGTTTATGGGTGTACACTGAAGCTTTCTTT.

This clonotype has ten or more counts. This chain joins TRBV20-1 and TRBJ2-7; TRBD1 is a possible D gene (7 bases). Looked up from germline, CDR1 is DFQATT and CDR2 is SNEGSKA (reference sequence). The CDR3 spans 12 residues. In DNA form, the CDR3 reads TGCAGGCCTGCGGGACAGTCCTACGAGCAGTACTTC. Translated: CRPAGQSYEQYF.

The chain has TRBV5-1 and TRBJ1-1; no reliable D call. V was pared by 7 bases and J by 4 bases, with 17 bases between. There are 14 residues in the CDR3. Germline V gene data show CDR1 as SGHRS and CDR2 as YFSETQ. The CDR3 loop reads CASAETGSSTEAFF. The CDR3 DNA is TGCGCCAGCGCTGAAACGGGTTCTTCCACTGAAGCTTTCTTT.

For this clonotype: The junction and the germline gene differ at one end; a read error may be behind it. This CDR3 is CASSVAGSVTDTRYF. The CDR3 DNA is TGTGCCAGCAGCGTAGCAGGGTCTGTCACGGATACGCGGTATTTT. V is TRBV9 and J is TRBJ2-3; D may be TRBD1 (5 bases). Germline V gene data show CDR1 as SGDLS and CDR2 as YYNGEE. The CDR3 extends over 15 amino acids.

This clonotype has at least ten counts. The chain joins TRBV5-1 to TRBJ2-5; 8 nucleotides align to TRBD2. The ends lost 2 bases at V and 1 base at J; junction bases unmatched: 7. Germline values: CDR1 SGHRS, CDR2 YFSETQ. The CDR3 extends over 16 amino acids. CDR3 residues: CASSLYGTRTQETQYF. The CDR3 DNA reads TGCGCCAGCAGCTTATATGGGACTAGGACCCAAGAGACCCAGTACTTC.

This clonotype was seen repeatedly, ten times or more. This chain connects TRBV5-1 to TRBJ2-2; D call uncertain. Trimming left V 0 bases short and J 6 bases short, with 9 bases between. This CDR3 spans 14 amino acids. Germline values: CDR1 SGHRS, CDR2 YFSETQ. In DNA form, the CDR3 reads TGCGCCAGCAGCTTGGAGGTGGGATCCGGGGAGCTGTTTTTT. Its protein is CASSLEVGSGELFF.

This clonotype occurred many times. The J gene is TRBJ1-5, the V gene TRBV18; D unclear. CDR3 length equals 16 residues. The V end lost 0 bases, the J end lost 1 base, and 10 bases lay between the germline ends. Germline CDR1 reads KGHSH; CDR2 reads LQKENI. CDR3 sequence reads: CASSPPSTSSNQPQHF. In DNA, the CDR3 is TGTGCCAGCTCACCACCGTCGACTTCAAGCAATCAGCCCCAGCATTTT.

This clonotype was seen at least ten times. V and J are TRBV3-1 and TRBJ2-2; tentatively, D is TRBD2 (6 bases). V dropped 0 bases and J dropped 6 bases, with 11 bases sitting between them. CDR3 length equals 15 residues. Germline V gene data show CDR1 as LGHDT and CDR2 as YNNKEL (reference sequence). CDR3 sequence (DNA): TGTGCCAGCAGCCAAGAGTTTGGAGGGGCCGGGGAGCTGTTTTTT. Translation: CASSQEFGGAGELFF.

In this sample, this clonotype turned up many times. The chain joins TRBV6-2 or TRBV6-3 to TRBJ1-1; D gene unclear. The CDR3 is made up of 13 amino acids. V dropped 5 bases and J dropped 0 bases, with 7 bases sitting between them. Per germline, CDR1 MNHEY and CDR2 SVGEGT. The CDR3 loop is CASSPTVNTEAFF. For the CDR3, the DNA is TGTGCCAGCAGTCCCACAGTGAACACTGAAGCTTTCTTT.

To note about this clonotype: A much larger clone lies one base from this, so it may be a read error. J is TRBJ2-7 and V is TRBV4-1; 7 bases fit TRBD1. This CDR3 is 14 amino acids long. From germline, CDR1 is MGHRA and CDR2 YSYEKL. The trim removed 1 base at V and 6 bases at J, leaving 6 bases unmatched. The CDR3 nucleotides read TGCGCCAGCAGCCAAGTTGGACAGGACTGCGAGCAGTACTTC. Protein sequence: CASSQVGQDCEQYF.

This clonotype was counted at least ten times. V gene TRBV7-8 combines with J gene TRBJ2-2, with TRBD2 matching over 16 bases. The CDR3 sequence is 20 residues long. The V and J ends lost 5 bases and 3 bases, in that order; junction bases with no gene match: 12. Germline values: CDR1 SGHVS, CDR2 FQNEAQ. The CDR3 protein is CASSGGTSGGDILDTGELFF. The CDR3 bases are TGTGCCAGCAGCGGCGGGACTAGCGGGGGGGACATATTAGACACCGGGGAGCTGTTTTTT.

There are many counts of this clonotype. DNA of the CDR3: TGCGCCAGCAGCCACGAGGTAGCGGGGGAGCCCTACGAGCAGTACTTC. Protein sequence: CASSHEVAGEPYEQYF. This chain uses TRBV5-1 with TRBJ2-7; TRBD2 matches at 9 bases. The CDR3 covers 16 residues. Germline loops: CDR1 SGHRS, CDR2 YFSETQ. J gave up 2 bases and V 4 bases, and 10 bases lay outside the gene matches. Full variable domain (remainder filled in from reference TRBV5-1 and TRBJ2-7): KAGVTQTPRYLIKTRGQQVTLSCSPISGHRSVSWYQQTPGQGLQFLFEYFSETQRNKGNFPGRFSGRQFSNSRSEMNVSTLELGDSALYLCASSHEVAGEPYEQYFGPGTRLTVT.

In its sample, this clonotype was seen many times. The gene calls are TRBV5-1 and TRBJ2-2; D perhaps matches TRBD1 (6 bases). The CDR3 covers 14 residues. The germline V and J ends were trimmed by 1 base and 7 bases, with 11 bases remaining between them. The germline CDR1 and CDR2 sequences are SGHRS and YFSETQ. In DNA form, the CDR3 reads TGCGCCAGCAGCTTGAACCCAGGGGTCGGGGAGCTGTTTTTT. Encoded protein: CASSLNPGVGELFF.

This clonotype was observed many times. The chain joins TRBV20-1 to TRBJ2-3; D remains unclear. The V end was cut by 0 bases, the J end by 1 base, with 5 bases between. CDR1 and CDR2 from the germline V gene are DFQATT and SNEGSKA (reference sequence). The CDR3 has 13 residues. The CDR3 reads CSARDRRTDTQYF. The CDR3 nucleotides are TGCAGTGCTAGAGACAGACGCACAGATACGCAGTATTTT.

This clonotype was counted many times. The chain couples TRBV5-1 to TRBJ2-3, with D uncertain. The germline CDR1 and CDR2 sequences are SGHRS and YFSETQ. The CDR3 totals 14 residues. V was clipped by 0 bases and J by 2 bases, with 7 bases between them. For the CDR3, the DNA is TGCGCCAGCAGCTTGGAGGCAGACACAGATACGCAGTATTTT. It encodes CASSLEADTDTQYF.

This clonotype was recorded many times. The CDR3 DNA follows: TGTGCCAGCAGTTACACAGGCCTATTGTCTGGAAACACCATATATTTT. It is translated as CASSYTGLLSGNTIYF. The chain links TRBV6-5 to TRBJ1-3; TRBD1 is a possible D gene (5 bases). V was shortened by 2 bases and J by 1 base, with 12 bases between the two germline ends. Germline values: CDR1 MNHEY, CDR2 SVGAGI. The CDR3 is 16 residues long.

The chain carries TRBV4-1 and TRBJ1-6; 7 bases are shared with TRBD1. The CDR3 is made up of 15 amino acids. Germline lookup yields CDR1 MGHRA and CDR2 YSYEKL. The trim removed 0 bases at V and 14 bases at J, leaving 10 bases unmatched. In DNA form, the CDR3 reads TGCGCCAGCAGCCAAGATCCGGGGACAGAGACGACCCTCCACTTT. It specifies CASSQDPGTETTLHF.

This clonotype has at least ten counts. V and J are TRBV5-1 and TRBJ2-1, with 7 bases matching TRBD2. Germline trimming cut 1 base from V and 6 bases from J; bases unmatched to any gene: 7. CDR1 is SGHRS, CDR2 YFSETQ, per germline. The length of the CDR3 is 15 residues. CDR3 in amino acids: CASSLWYPGGNEQFF. DNA for the CDR3: TGCGCCAGCAGCTTGTGGTATCCGGGGGGCAATGAGCAGTTCTTC.

This clonotype has ten or more counts. The rearrangement links TRBV6-5 to TRBJ2-3; no clear D gene. The CDR3 is made up of 16 amino acids. Per the germline V gene, CDR1 is MNHEY and CDR2 is SVGAGI. The V and J ends lost 0 bases and 2 bases respectively, with 12 bases between them. The CDR3 is CASSYSRKALTDTQYF. Here the CDR3 DNA reads TGTGCCAGCAGTTACTCGAGGAAGGCCCTCACAGATACGCAGTATTTT.

This clonotype was recorded many times. The germline gene is not matched at one end of the junction; a read error may be the cause. The chain uses TRBV9 and TRBJ2-7, with D possibly matching TRBD1 (7 bases). Germline CDR1 is SGDLS and CDR2 is YYNGEE. This CDR3 region has 16 residues. The CDR3 sequence: CASSVRPQGGSSEQYF. CDR3 DNA sequence: TGTGCCAGCAGCGTCCGCCCTCAGGGGGGATCCTCCGAGCAGTACTTC.

The table lists this clonotype with many counts. This chain uses TRBV4-1 with TRBJ1-1; tentatively, D is TRBD1 (5 bases). Trimming left V 0 bases short and J 2 bases short, with 10 bases between. The CDR3 has 15 residues. Germline V gives CDR1 MGHRA, CDR2 YSYEKL. The CDR3 nucleotides are TGCGCCAGCAGCCAAGAAGACAGACCAAACACTGAAGCTTTCTTT. Protein: CASSQEDRPNTEAFF.

V gene TRBV12-3 or TRBV12-4 combines with J gene TRBJ2-6; D might be TRBD1 (5 bases). The CDR3 has 17 amino acids. Trimming cost V 2 bases and J 4 bases, with 15 bases left between them. The CDR3 reads CASSLKNRLTGANVLTF. In DNA form, the CDR3 reads TGTGCCAGCAGTTTAAAGAACAGGCTAACCGGGGCCAACGTCCTGACTTTC.

This clonotype came up once. This chain connects TRBV4-1 to TRBJ2-7; a weak D match, TRBD1 (6 bases). The CDR3 runs to 15 residues. Germline V gene lookup returns CDR1 MGHRA and CDR2 YSYEKL. V was clipped by 0 bases and J by 3 bases, with 12 bases between them. CDR3 sequence reads: CASSQEYRAYYEQYF. In DNA, the CDR3 is TGCGCCAGCAGCCAAGAGTACAGGGCGTACTACGAGCAGTACTTC.

This clonotype was seen ten or more times. V usage is TRBV28 and J usage is TRBJ2-5; 7 bases line up with TRBD1. After removal of 4 bases from V and 5 bases from J, the junction contained 4 bases not matched to a gene. This CDR3 is 13 amino acids long. The germline gives CDR1 MDHEN, CDR2 SYDVKM. The CDR3 is CASSSTGAETQYF. The CDR3 DNA is TGTGCCAGCAGTTCTACAGGGGCCGAGACCCAGTACTTC.

This clonotype was recorded many times. The chain carries TRBV5-1 and TRBJ2-3, with 7 bases lining up with TRBD2. The trim removed 0 bases at V and 5 bases at J, leaving 6 bases unmatched. The CDR3 covers 15 residues. The germline V gene has CDR1 SGHRS and CDR2 YFSETQ. The CDR3 DNA sequence: TGCGCCAGCAGCTTGGAGCGGGGACGGCGAGATACGCAGTATTTT. Amino acid sequence: CASSLERGRRDTQYF.

This clonotype was seen more than once but under ten times. This rearrangement joins TRBV3-1 to TRBJ2-7; TRBD1 agrees at 12 bases. The germline V gene has CDR1 LGHDT and CDR2 YNNKEL (reference sequence). V lost 8 bases, J lost 4 bases, and 9 bases stayed unmatched. The CDR3 extends over 15 amino acids. CDR3 amino acids: CASRISGQGAYEQYF. For the CDR3, the DNA is TGTGCCAGCCGTATATCGGGACAGGGGGCATACGAGCAGTACTTC.

This clonotype appeared many times. V usage is TRBV20-1 and J usage is TRBJ1-2; TRBD1 might be the D (5 bases). Trimming removed 0 bases from V and 5 bases from J, with 13 bases in between. Germline CDR1 and CDR2: DFQATT and SNEGSKA (reference sequence). The CDR3 has 14 amino acids. The CDR3 loop is CSARDNGRVYGYTF. In DNA form, the CDR3 reads TGCAGTGCTAGAGATAACGGCAGGGTGTATGGCTACACCTTC.